This TCR beta chain was recorded in a study of beta chain features in type 1 diabetes listed by TCRdb under 2018. Broadly, across the study: Mean age, gender distribution, total cell number and subset yield were not different between patients and healthy donors. A total of some 110 million sorted cells were examined across all samples, and a strong correlation was observed between cell number per subset and RNA yield. In the study, TCRB repertoires of sorted circulating CD4+ T cell subsets from recently diagnosed type 1 diabetes patients were compared with those of matched healthy donors. Whereas all 30 or so donors provided naive and central memory subsets, regulatory and stem cell-like memory subsets were isolated from just 8 patients and about 8 healthy donors.

Each donor gave one peripheral blood draw, roughly 120 mL on average, collected into heparinised tubes. Naive, central memory, regulatory and stem cell-like memory CD4+ T cells were sorted on a BD FACSAria II using a panel including CD45RO, CCR7, CD25, CD127, CD95 and CD27. All sorted populations exceeded 95% purity. Right away, PBMCs were isolated by Lymphoprep density gradient centrifugation and were stained directly, with no culture step. Samples were stained and sorted in pairs, with one healthy donor and one patient per experiment, so that batch effects were minimized. Via the germline V gene, CDR1 is SGDLS and CDR2 YYNGEE. A distance of 6 bases separates the germline ends of V and J, which lose 4 bases and 5 bases respectively. The CDR3 sequence holds 11 residues, the cysteine and phenylalanine included. Only the CDR3 region is kept as DNA, spanning 33 bases read in frame from base 1. Study-wide conclusions, independent of this receptor: Because the HLA sub-analyses included only small numbers of individuals, any influence of HLA type on TCRB rearrangement was left unresolved. Naive, central memory and regulatory TCRB repertoires appeared to be more similar among patients than among healthy donors. Shorter templates might have been favored by PCR, but patient and control samples were amplified and corrected together, so both groups would have been affected equally by any skew. In all four CD4+ subsets, TCRB CDR3 length was moderately but significantly shorter in type 1 diabetes patients. Fewer insertions and more nucleotide deletions at VDJ recombination sites were observed in patients with type 1 diabetes, implying thymic rearrangement abnormalities. Sequencing cDNA rather than genomic DNA could over-represent highly expressing activated cells, although activation and CD3 levels did not differ between groups.

Of note for this clone: Its antigen specificity is not known. Base qualities are not provided; no much larger clone lies one nucleotide away.

The entire amount of isolated RNA was reverse transcribed using the High Capacity cDNA Reverse Transcription Kit, so the sequenced TCRB transcripts were expressed ones. Deep immunoSEQ sequencing was applied to naive, central memory and regulatory T cell samples, giving an average of roughly 3.3 million total reads per sample. After sorted cells were lysed in RLT buffer, RNA was extracted with DNase-treated RNeasy Micro or Mini kits, with the choice depending on cell number. To prevent cross-contamination, every cell subset was processed on its own, while patient and healthy donor samples were processed together. The immunoSEQ multiplex PCR was used to amplify TCRB sequences from cDNA, yielding 87-bp fragments that span the CDR3 region. The amplicons were sequenced using the Illumina HiSeq platform. Concerning the study's data processing: Synthetic template baselines were used to correct PCR bias computationally, reads within Hamming distance 2 were collapsed, and singletons that could not be merged were discarded. By aligning reads against IMGT, V, D and J genes, CDR3 length, and insertions or deletions at six rearrangement sites were assigned. Within each subset, clonotype counts were normalized to sorted cell number, after which true diversity and Gini coefficients were computed with the tcR R package. The overlap coefficient, calculated on TCRB nucleotide sequences, was used to quantify repertoire sharing. As a proxy for the pre-selection repertoire, out-of-frame TCRB sequences from naive cells were analyzed. Here the immuneACCESS table is served through TCRdb, limited to in-frame sequences with V and J called. Missing clones are a known gap in these copies; in checked studies unresolved V genes cover under half, and the rest lacks a known reason. V and J calls and clone size come straight from that table; D and trimming were deduced from the DNA. This sample comprises some 330,000 clones, roughly 12% of them detected only once. Clones ranked in the top ten supply 0.0095% to 0.011% of the sample.

This TCR derives from a woman under 30 with type 1 diabetes. Sequences were obtained from naive CD4+ T cells from blood. The meaning of the sample's cell subset or site label: true naive CD4+ T cells. The V and J genes are TRBV9 and TRBJ1-2, with the D gene uncertain. The DNA sequence reads TGTGCCAGCAGCCCGGGTTATGGCTACACCTTC. Its translation reads: CASSPGYGYTF. With the rest looked up from the reference TRBV9 and TRBJ1-2 genes rather than sequenced, the full variable domain is DSGVTQTPKHLITATGQRVTLRCSPRSGDLSVYWYQQSLDQGLQFLIQYYNGEERAKGNILERFSAQQFPDLHSELNLSSLELGDSALYFCASSPGYGYTFGSGTRLTVV.